Shown below are 23 T cell receptor beta chains from a single sample sequenced in a study of blood T cells in healthy people across ages (dated by TCRdb to between 2014 and 2017). The library was produced with 5' RACE. The sequencer listed for this sample is Illumina HiSeq 2500. A second 7 to 11 cycle PCR used a sample-barcoded 5' primer and a J-beta primer mix. TCRdb trimmed public reads at Q25 via fastp, called clones via MiXCR and kept in-frame beta chains. Rows merge per CDR3 protein into single entries with the most common DNA and genes. The sample includes about 1,400,000 distinct CDR3 sequences, with approximately 40% observed a single time. In total, the top ten clones hold under 8% of the sample. The material sequenced was blood. The receptors come from a woman between 18 and 30 years old in good health.

This chain uses TRBV4-1 with TRBJ2-7, with D maybe TRBD2 (6 bases). The J call may be faulty, since TRBJ2-5 better matches the DNA end. The germline gives CDR1 MGHRA, CDR2 YSYEKL. The CDR3 is made up of 14 amino acids. This chain's CDR3 is CASSLGLLHETQYF. The CDR3 DNA reads as TGCGCCAGCAGTTTGGGACTTCTCCATGAGACCCAGTACTTC.

The chain couples TRBV11-2 to TRBJ2-5, with 12 bases aligning to TRBD1. The trim removed 5 bases at V and 11 bases at J, leaving 18 bases unmatched. The CDR3 loop spans 17 amino acids. Germline V gives CDR1 SGHAT, CDR2 FQNNGV. This CDR3 is CASSLHHPGQGAGEQYF. The CDR3 region has the DNA TGTGCCAGCAGCCTTCACCATCCGGGACAGGGGGCGGGGGAGCAGTACTTC.

The chain couples TRBV7-2 to TRBJ1-5, with D possibly matching TRBD1 (5 bases). Deletions cut 3 bases from V and 0 bases from J, with 9 bases between. The germline V gene has CDR1 SGHTA and CDR2 FQGNSA. The CDR3 has 15 residues. The CDR3 bases are TGTGCCAGCAGCTTTGGGGGGTTTAGCAATCAGCCCCAGCATTTT. Translation gives CASSFGGFSNQPQHF.

For this clonotype: Germline and junction disagree at one end, which may indicate a read error. This chain joins TRBV12-3 or TRBV12-4 and TRBJ2-4; tentatively, D is TRBD2 (5 bases). The DNA matches TRBJ2-5 better at its end, which makes the J call doubtful. CDR3 length equals 16 residues. CDR3 DNA: TGTGTCAGCAGTTTGATCGGGGAAGGTATTTCGGAGACCCAGTACTTC. It yields the protein CVSSLIGEGISETQYF.

This chain joins TRBV20-1 and TRBJ2-5, with 10 bases fitting TRBD1. This CDR3 contains 19 residues. The junction had 25 bases not matched to a gene; V was cut back by 1 base and J by 11 bases. Germline assignment: CDR1 DFQATT and CDR2 SNEGSKA (reference sequence). CDR3 nucleotide sequence: TGCAGTGCTAGAGTCATGGGATCGAAACCGGGACAGGGGTATAATGAGCAGTACTTC. This gives the protein CSARVMGSKPGQGYNEQYF.

This clonotype was seen ten or more times. The chain recombines TRBV7-9 with TRBJ2-7; no firm D call. V lost 1 base and J 5 bases, leaving 3 bases between the germline ends. CDR1 is SEHNR and CDR2 is FQNEAQ in the germline V gene (reference sequence). The CDR3 length is 11 residues. CDR3 loop: CASSLENEQYF. CDR3 DNA sequence: TGTGCCAGCAGCTTAGAGAACGAGCAGTACTTC.

CDR3 DNA sequence: TGTGCCAGCAGCTTAGGGGGGCGAGGGGACAATCAGCCCCAGCATTTT. This codes for CASSLGGRGDNQPQHF. This chain uses TRBV7-6 with TRBJ1-5; TRBD1 might be the D (6 bases). Germline lookup yields CDR1 SGHVS and CDR2 FNYEAQ. Trimming took 1 base from V and 3 from J, leaving 13 bases between them. This CDR3 contains 16 residues.

This chain links TRBV21-1 with TRBJ2-3. TRBV21-1 is recorded as a pseudogene. The CDR3 covers 19 residues. CDR3 nucleotides: TGTGCCAGCAGCAAAGACCCAGACACCCATTATATTTACGCAGATACGCAGTATTTT. Protein product: CASSKDPDTHYIYADTQYF.

The chain employs TRBV5-1 and TRBJ2-1, with D tentatively TRBD1 or TRBD2 (6 bases each). CDR1 and CDR2 from the germline V gene are SGHRS and YFSETQ. With 6 bases removed from V and 5 bases from J, the gap between germline ends came to 15 bases. CDR3 length equals 14 residues. Here the CDR3 reads CASTGGGANNEQFF. The CDR3 DNA reads as TGCGCCAGCACCGGGGGCGGGGCCAACAATGAGCAGTTCTTC. The complete variable domain, with remaining parts taken from reference TRBV5-1 and TRBJ2-1, reads KAGVTQTPRYLIKTRGQQVTLSCSPISGHRSVSWYQQTPGQGLQFLFEYFSETQRNKGNFPGRFSGRQFSNSRSEMNVSTLELGDSALYLCASTGGGANNEQFFGPGTRLTVL.

This chain connects TRBV20-1 to TRBJ1-5; D gene ambiguous. V lost 6 bases and J lost 6, with 12 bases in between. This CDR3 comprises 12 residues. Germline V lookup: CDR1 DFQATT, CDR2 SNEGSKA (reference sequence). CDR3 residues: CSAKRWGQPQHF. The DNA of the CDR3 is TGCAGTGCCAAGCGGTGGGGTCAGCCCCAGCATTTT.

The chain is built from TRBV27 and TRBJ2-7, with D unclear. Germline V gives CDR1 MNHEY, CDR2 SMNVEV (reference sequence). Deletions cut 6 bases from V and 3 bases from J, with 15 bases between. The CDR3 loop spans 14 amino acids. The CDR3 loop is CASSPQSDGYEQYF. In DNA form, the CDR3 reads TGTGCCAGCAGCCCGCAAAGCGACGGCTACGAGCAGTACTTC.

This clonotype appeared a few times. This rearrangement joins TRBV29-1 to TRBJ1-1, with D perhaps matching TRBD1 (6 bases). V shed 4 bases and J shed 0 bases, with 12 bases lying between them. Germline V gene sequence: CDR1 SQVTM, CDR2 ANQGSEA. The CDR3 has 14 residues. The CDR3 DNA follows: TGCAGCGTTGTGGGGGGGCCGTTGAACACTGAAGCTTTCTTT. Translated, it gives CSVVGGPLNTEAFF.

V is TRBV20-1 and J is TRBJ1-5; 7 bases line up with TRBD1. The CDR3 runs to 16 residues. Germline V lookup: CDR1 DFQATT, CDR2 SNEGSKA (reference sequence). The V and J ends lost 0 bases and 5 bases, in that order; junction bases with no gene match: 10. The CDR3 sequence is CSARDLDQGGYQPQHF. CDR3 nucleotides: TGCAGTGCTAGAGATCTGGATCAGGGGGGATATCAGCCCCAGCATTTT.

The chain employs TRBV14 and TRBJ1-1; D gene unclear. The V and J ends lost 5 bases and 4 bases respectively, with 11 bases between them. This CDR3 comprises 13 residues. Germline V gives CDR1 SGHDN, CDR2 FVKESK. CDR3 protein: CASSVIIGTEAFF. CDR3 in DNA: TGTGCCAGCAGCGTCATCATCGGCACTGAAGCTTTCTTT.

This clonotype was seen a handful of times. The chain recombines TRBV20-1 with TRBJ2-1, with 15 nucleotides matching TRBD2. Germline CDR1 DFQATT, CDR2 SNEGSKA (reference sequence). The CDR3 sequence is 18 residues long. With 3 bases clipped from V and 1 base from J, the junction kept 7 bases outside the gene matches. The CDR3 loop is CSARIRTSGGASYNEQFF. Here the CDR3 DNA reads TGCAGTGCTAGGATCCGGACTAGCGGGGGGGCGTCCTACAATGAGCAGTTCTTC.

This clonotype was detected only a few times. The chain recombines TRBV12-3 or TRBV12-4 with TRBJ2-1; D gene unclear. The end of the DNA fits TRBJ2-7 better, so the J call may be wrong. The CDR3 is 16 amino acids. CDR3 amino acids: CASSLYPSSSYNEQYF. CDR3 sequence (DNA): TGTGCCAGCAGTTTATATCCCTCAAGCTCCTACAATGAGCAGTACTTC.

The gene calls are TRBV12-5 and TRBJ1-1; tentatively, D is TRBD1 (6 bases). The CDR3 consists of 14 residues. The ends were cut back, 2 bases at V and 8 bases at J, with 15 bases in the middle. Germline CDR1 is LGHNT and CDR2 is FRNRAP. CDR3: CASGLYGMDREAFF. CDR3 in DNA: TGTGCTAGTGGTTTGTACGGCATGGACAGAGAAGCTTTCTTT.

This clonotype was seen a few times. V usage is TRBV5-1 and J usage is TRBJ2-7, with 8 bases that match TRBD1. Germline CDR1 reads SGHRS; CDR2 reads YFSETQ. CDR3 length: 15 amino acids. J gave up 3 bases and V 4 bases, and 9 bases lay outside the gene matches. CDR3 nucleotide sequence: TGCGCCAGCAGCCCAAGGGGCACAGGGGGCTACGAGCAGTACTTC. Translation gives CASSPRGTGGYEQYF.

This clonotype has a handful of counts. Here the CDR3 DNA reads TGTGCCAGCATGGGCCTTGGAGAGGTCGTTGCAGATACGCAGTATTTT. Protein sequence: CASMGLGEVVADTQYF. The chain is built from TRBV27 and TRBJ2-3; D is uncertain. V gave up 7 bases and J gave up 4 bases, with 21 bases separating them. The germline CDR1 and CDR2 sequences are MNHEY and SMNVEV (reference sequence). The CDR3 has 16 amino acids.

This clonotype appeared a few times. The chain is built from TRBV6-5 and TRBJ2-7; the match to TRBD2 covers 9 bases. Losses at the gene ends were 2 bases for V and 5 bases for J; bases not matched to a gene: 7. The CDR3 has 15 residues. Germline V CDR1 and CDR2: MNHEY, SVGAGI. In nucleotides, the CDR3 is TGTGCCAGCAGTTACCGTCTTAGCGGGGGACACGAGCAGTACTTC. Translated, it gives CASSYRLSGGHEQYF.

The chain has TRBV6-4 and TRBJ1-2; D ambiguous. Germline CDR1 and CDR2: MRHNA and SNTAGT. Trimming pared 11 bases from V and 3 bases from J, leaving 13 bases between. The CDR3 runs 12 residues. CDR3 loop: CASRLCHYGYTF. CDR3 DNA: TGTGCCTCTCGATTATGTCACTATGGCTACACCTTC.

This clonotype has only a few counts. The J gene is TRBJ2-3, the V gene TRBV29-1, with D possibly TRBD2 on 5 matching bases. CDR1 and CDR2 from the germline V gene are SQVTM and ANQGSEA. This CDR3 spans 14 amino acids. V was trimmed by 7 bases and J by 2 bases, leaving 16 bases between them. CDR3 sequence (DNA): TGCAGCGCCGACACCGGGAAGAACACAGATACGCAGTATTTT. Protein sequence: CSADTGKNTDTQYF.

The rearrangement links TRBV25-1 to TRBJ2-2, with TRBD2 identical over 10 bases. The CDR3 has 15 residues. Germline trimming cut 6 bases from V and 4 bases from J; bases unmatched to any gene: 5. Germline values: CDR1 MGHDK, CDR2 SYGVNS. The CDR3 DNA reads TGTGCCAGCAGGGATAGCGGGAGGACCACCGGGGAGCTGTTTTTT. Its translation: CASRDSGRTTGELFF.